These 9 T cell receptor beta chains originate from one sample sequenced in a study of cytomegalovirus exposure and HLA in healthy donors (dated by TCRdb to about 2017). The library relied on the immunoSEQ multiplex PCR assay. For the multiplex PCR, a mixture combining 60 forward primers for TCR Vbeta segments and 13 reverse primers for TCR Jbeta segments was used. Imported from immuneACCESS, the table was reduced by TCRdb to in-frame sequences with V and J called. These copies leave out some clones; in studies compared against another copy, an unresolved V gene accounts for under half, and the cause of the remainder is not known. Recorded for this sample are around 200,000 clones; about 83% of them occurred a single time. The ten largest clones capture roughly 10% of the sample. The sample comprised PBMCs. These receptors were obtained from a woman aged 50 to 60 in good health and CMV-seropositive.

This sequence joins TRBV4-1 and TRBJ2-2; 7 nucleotides align to TRBD1. Looked up from germline, CDR1 is MGHRA and CDR2 is YSYEKL. The CDR3 has 16 residues. The V and J ends lost 4 bases and 5 bases, in that order; junction bases with no gene match: 10. The CDR3 loop reads CASSPPRGPVTGELFF. The CDR3 region has the DNA TGCGCCAGCAGCCCACCAAGGGGGCCGGTTACCGGGGAGCTGTTTTTT.

The DNA of the CDR3 is TGTGCCAGCAGCGTAGGGGCAGGAACCTCTGGAAACACCATATATTTT. Encoded protein: CASSVGAGTSGNTIYF. This chain joins TRBV9 and TRBJ1-3; D is unclear. The germline CDR1 and CDR2 sequences are SGDLS and YYNGEE. The V and J ends lost 0 bases and 0 bases respectively, with 10 bases between them. CDR3 length: 16 residues.

This clone was counted once. The chain combines TRBV5-6 with TRBJ1-2; 8 nucleotides line up with TRBD1. After removal of 7 bases from V and 2 bases from J, the junction contained 19 bases not matched to a gene. The germline gives CDR1 SGHDT, CDR2 YYEEEE. The CDR3 has 18 amino acids. The CDR3 protein is CASEGGPGTGYPNYGYTF. The CDR3 DNA is TGTGCCAGCGAGGGGGGCCCCGGGACAGGTTATCCAAACTATGGCTACACCTTC. Based on the CDR3 plus reference TRBV5-6 and TRBJ1-2, the full variable domain is DAGVTQSPTHLIKTRGQQVTLRCSPKSGHDTVSWYQQALGQGPQFIFQYYEEEERQRGNFPDRFSGHQFPNYSSELNVNALLLGDSALYLCASEGGPGTGYPNYGYTFGSGTRLTVV.

The chain is built from TRBV18 and TRBJ2-7; 7 positions agree with TRBD1. V lost 3 bases, J lost 6 bases, and 2 bases stayed unmatched. This CDR3 is 12 amino acids long. Per germline, CDR1 KGHSH and CDR2 LQKENI. The CDR3 is CASSPTGTEQYF. Written as DNA, the CDR3 is TGTGCCAGCTCACCGACAGGGACCGAGCAGTACTTC.

The gene calls are TRBV5-1 and TRBJ1-4; TRBD1 matches 9 bases. The CDR3 is 15 amino acids. V gave up 2 bases and J gave up 5 bases; unmatched junction bases: 4. Germline loops: CDR1 SGHRS, CDR2 YFSETQ. The CDR3 DNA follows: TGCGCCAGCAGCTTAACCGGGACAGGGAATGAAAAACTGTTTTTT. Translation: CASSLTGTGNEKLFF.

The V gene is TRBV7-8, the J gene TRBJ2-2; 10 nucleotides align to TRBD1. The J segment lost 4 bases and the V segment lost 5 bases, leaving 10 bases of the junction unmatched. The CDR3 has 17 residues. Germline CDR1 is SGHVS and CDR2 is FQNEAQ. CDR3 sequence (DNA): TGTGCCAGCAGCGGACGCACCGGGACAGGGGTCACCGGGGAGCTGTTTTTT. This translates into CASSGRTGTGVTGELFF.

This chain links TRBV7-9 with TRBJ1-4; no reliable D call. Germline lookup yields CDR1 SEHNR and CDR2 FQNEAQ (reference sequence). This CDR3 contains 13 residues. Between the trimmed V and J ends, which lost 4 bases and 5 bases, there was a span of 8 bases. CDR3 coding DNA: TGTGCCAGCAGCTACCCGGGGAATGAAAAACTGTTTTTT. It codes for CASSYPGNEKLFF.

This clone was recorded once. The rearrangement uses TRBV6-4 and TRBJ2-6; tentative D call: TRBD1 (6 bases). The germline CDR1 and CDR2 sequences are MRHNA and SNTAGT. V lost 2 bases, J lost 1 base, and 6 bases lay in between. The CDR3 has 15 residues. The chain's CDR3 is CASSDTGSGANVLTF. CDR3 nucleotide sequence: TGTGCCAGCAGTGACACAGGGTCTGGGGCCAACGTCCTGACTTTC.

The genes are TRBV27 and TRBJ1-6, with D possibly matching TRBD1 (5 bases). The V gene lost 8 bases and the J gene lost 0 bases, with 17 bases spanning the gap. The CDR3 loop spans 17 amino acids. CDR1 and CDR2 from the germline V gene are MNHEY and SMNVEV (reference sequence). CDR3 DNA sequence: TGTGCCAGCCGTTCACTACAGGAAAGCTCCTATAATTCACCCCTCCACTTT. This gives the protein CASRSLQESSYNSPLHF.